The T cell receptor beta chain described here comes from a study of spatial heterogeneity in lung cancer. Study-level background: The average appearance count of each unique TCR and UMI combination in raw reads was more than 9.5.

The CDR3 contains 16 residues. After removal of 5 bases from V and 10 bases from J, the junction contained 11 bases not matched to a gene. Each CDR3 protein is one row after TCRdb ran MiXCR on the 5' RACE reads. The sample consists of approximately 12,000 distinct CDR3 sequences, 5.5% to 7.5% of them appearing once. Noted time point: sample taken at primary tumor resection. The sequenced material consisted of unsorted whole RNA from tumor, nontumor lung or frozen PBMC. Donors were 72 untreated early-stage non-small cell lung cancer patients. This sequence joins TRBV12-3 or TRBV12-4 and TRBJ2-2; 12 bases map to TRBD2. Source: normal lung tissue next to the tumor, taken at surgery. The source is a male donor with early-stage non-small cell lung cancer. This CDR3 reads CASSARASGGGEELFF. The CDR3 bases are TGTGCCAGCAGTGCCCGGGCTAGCGGGGGGGGCGAGGAGCTGTTTTTT.